The present T cell receptor beta chain was sequenced within a study of shared clonotypes between healthy human individuals. Overall study context: Two female and a few male donors aged 18 to 49 were enrolled.

Trimming removed 4 bases from V and 9 bases from J; junction bases left unmatched: 19. The germline V gene has CDR1 SGDLS and CDR2 YYNGEE. The CDR3 consists of 16 residues. This clone was seen just once. Terminally differentiated effector memory CD45RA+ cells were left out of the naive CD8 fraction, which was CD45RO-negative and positively selected for CCR7. The assay was immunoSEQ multiplex PCR, and TCRdb's table has in-frame clones only and misses some. The table shows about 2,100,000 clones, with 85% to 95% occurring only once. The rearrangement links TRBV9 to TRBJ2-7, with 7 bases matching TRBD2. The sequenced material came from naive CD8+ T cells from PBMCs. The origin of this receptor is a man younger than 30 in good health. Some clones in this sample may be carry-over from other donors' samples. The CDR3 spells CASSPRWGEGLSGQYF. CDR3 DNA sequence: TGTGCCAGCAGCCCGCGTTGGGGGGAGGGCCTCTCGGGGCAGTACTTC.